The T cell receptor beta chain described here comes from a study of regulatory T cells in long-lasting Graves disease. Germline-derived CDR1 and CDR2 are MNHEY and SVGAGI. The trim removed 3 bases at V and 6 bases at J, leaving 6 bases unmatched. The CDR3 loop spans 15 amino acids. This sample's time point: newly diagnosed GD, antithyroid drugs for less than 3 months. TCR sequences were obtained from RNA taken from PBMCs. According to the study, TCR beta libraries were built with iRepertoire HTBI primers and CDR3-region Arm-PCR. TCRdb re-called the multiplex PCR reads through MiXCR, storing one row per CDR3 protein. The data contain 680,000 or so distinct CDR3 sequences, roughly 15% of them singletons. These data are also associated with another study on T cells in Graves' hyperthyroidism and ophthalmopathy.

The sequencing used peripheral blood mononuclear cells (PBMCs), collected at new diagnosis, from a patient treated with antithyroid drugs. This receptor was taken from a woman aged 25 to 39 with Graves disease. This chain joins TRBV6-5 and TRBJ2-1, with 9 bases matching TRBD2. CDR3 residues: CASSYGSGRSNEQFF. CDR3 DNA: TGTGCCAGCAGTTATGGAAGCGGGAGGAGCAATGAGCAGTTCTTC.